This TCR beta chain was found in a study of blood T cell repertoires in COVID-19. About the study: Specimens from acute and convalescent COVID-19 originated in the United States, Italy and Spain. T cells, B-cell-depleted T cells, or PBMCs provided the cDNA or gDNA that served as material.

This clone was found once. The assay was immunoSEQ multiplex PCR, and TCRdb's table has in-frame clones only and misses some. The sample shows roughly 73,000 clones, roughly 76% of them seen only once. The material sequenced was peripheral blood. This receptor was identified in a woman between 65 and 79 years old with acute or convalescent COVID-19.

DNA for the CDR3: TGTGCCAGCAGCTTGGACAGGGGGCTGGTTGAAGCTTTCTTT. This encodes CASSLDRGLVEAFF. The chain employs TRBV13 and TRBJ1-1, with 11 bases that match TRBD1. The germline V gene has CDR1 PRHDT and CDR2 FYEKMQ (reference sequence). The J segment lost 7 bases and the V segment lost 3 bases, leaving 4 bases of the junction unmatched. The CDR3 has 14 residues.